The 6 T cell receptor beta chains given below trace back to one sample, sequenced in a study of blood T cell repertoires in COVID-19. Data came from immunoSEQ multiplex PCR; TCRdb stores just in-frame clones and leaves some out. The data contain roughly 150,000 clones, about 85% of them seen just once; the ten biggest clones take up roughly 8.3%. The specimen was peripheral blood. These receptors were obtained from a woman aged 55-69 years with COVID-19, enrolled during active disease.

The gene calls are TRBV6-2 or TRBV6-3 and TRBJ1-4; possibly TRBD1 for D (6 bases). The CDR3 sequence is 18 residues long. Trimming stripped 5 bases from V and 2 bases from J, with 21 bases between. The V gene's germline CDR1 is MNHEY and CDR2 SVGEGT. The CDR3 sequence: CASSPRTERRSTNEKLFF. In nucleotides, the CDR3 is TGTGCCAGCAGTCCCAGGACAGAGCGGCGTTCGACTAATGAAAAACTGTTTTTT.

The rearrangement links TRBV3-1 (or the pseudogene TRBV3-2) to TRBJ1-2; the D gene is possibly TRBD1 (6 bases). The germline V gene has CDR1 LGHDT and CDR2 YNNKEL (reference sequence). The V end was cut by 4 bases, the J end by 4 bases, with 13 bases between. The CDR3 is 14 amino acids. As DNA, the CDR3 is TGTGCCAGCAGCCGGGGGGGCGTGGGCTATGGCTACACCTTC. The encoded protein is CASSRGGVGYGYTF.

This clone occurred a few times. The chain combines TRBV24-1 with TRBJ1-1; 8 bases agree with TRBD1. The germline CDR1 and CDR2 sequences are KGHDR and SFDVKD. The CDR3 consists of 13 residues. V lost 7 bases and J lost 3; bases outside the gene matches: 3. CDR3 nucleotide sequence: TGTGCCACCAGCGAGACAGGGGACACTGAAGCTTTCTTT. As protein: CATSETGDTEAFF.

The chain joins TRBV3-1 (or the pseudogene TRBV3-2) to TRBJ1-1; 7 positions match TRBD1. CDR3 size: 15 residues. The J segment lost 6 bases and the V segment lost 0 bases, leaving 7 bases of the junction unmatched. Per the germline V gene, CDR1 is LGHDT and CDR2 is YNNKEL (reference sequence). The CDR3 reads CASSQEPNRGAEAFF. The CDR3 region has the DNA TGTGCCAGCAGCCAAGAACCTAACAGGGGAGCTGAAGCTTTCTTT.

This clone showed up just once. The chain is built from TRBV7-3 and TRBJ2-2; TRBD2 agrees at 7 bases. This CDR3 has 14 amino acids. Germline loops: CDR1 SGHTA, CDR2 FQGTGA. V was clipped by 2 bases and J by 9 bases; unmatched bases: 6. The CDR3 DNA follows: TGTGCCAGCAGCTTAGGCGGGAGAGGACGGGAGCTGTTTTTT. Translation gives CASSLGGRGRELFF.

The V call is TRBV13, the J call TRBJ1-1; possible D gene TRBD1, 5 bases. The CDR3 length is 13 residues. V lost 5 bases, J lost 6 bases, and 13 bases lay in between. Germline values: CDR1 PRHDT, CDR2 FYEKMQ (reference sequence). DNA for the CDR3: TGTGCCAGCAGCACTAAACAGGCCCCTGAAGCTTTCTTT. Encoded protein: CASSTKQAPEAFF.